These 24 T cell receptor beta chains originate from one sample sequenced in a study of sequential checkpoint blockade in melanoma. The data were produced by immunoSEQ multiplex PCR, yet TCRdb's version contains in-frame clones alone and is incomplete. The table shows approximately 5,300 clones, with around 30% occurring only once. Stated treatment: randomized to nivolumab then ipilimumab (arm A) or the reverse (arm B). Sample: tumor tissue (inferred from file names), taken from a patient given nivolumab and ipilimumab in sequence. The source of these receptors is a human donor with melanoma.

CDR3 sequence reads: CASLGTSREAFF. CDR3 DNA sequence: TGTGCCAGCTTAGGGACATCCCGTGAAGCTTTCTTT. The chain links TRBV6-8 to TRBJ1-1, with D maybe TRBD1 (6 bases). CDR3 length: 12 amino acids. The germline V and J ends were trimmed by 8 bases and 7 bases, with 14 bases remaining between them. Germline V gene data show CDR1 as MNHGY and CDR2 as SAAAGT.

The chain is built from TRBV19 and TRBJ2-1; TRBD2 aligns across 10 bases. V lost 2 bases and J lost 5; bases outside the gene matches: 3. CDR3 size: 15 residues. Germline CDR1 and CDR2: LNHDA and SQIVND (reference sequence). CDR3 DNA sequence: TGTGCCAGTAGTATACTGACTAGCGGGCACAATGAGCAGTTCTTC. Its translation is CASSILTSGHNEQFF.

The V and J genes are TRBV9 and TRBJ1-1; 9 bases align to TRBD1. This CDR3 is built from 13 residues. Germline lookup yields CDR1 SGDLS and CDR2 YYNGEE. With V trimmed by 6 bases and J by 6 bases, 6 bases remained unmatched. Written as DNA, the CDR3 is TGTGCCAGCATTTATAGACAGGGGGCTGAAGCTTTCTTT. Translated, it gives CASIYRQGAEAFF.

The chain carries TRBV5-1 and TRBJ2-2, with TRBD2 identical over 9 bases. The germline V gene has CDR1 SGHRS and CDR2 YFSETQ. The CDR3 extends over 17 amino acids. V shed 0 bases, J shed 5 bases, and the junction held 8 bases outside the gene matches. The CDR3 protein is CASSLDASGTPTGELFF. Here the CDR3 DNA reads TGCGCCAGCAGCTTGGACGCTAGCGGGACCCCAACCGGGGAGCTGTTTTTT.

This chain connects TRBV6-8 to TRBJ1-4; TRBD1 is a possible D gene (5 bases). V was trimmed by 5 bases and J by 3 bases, leaving 10 bases between them. The germline V gene has CDR1 MNHGY and CDR2 SAAAGT. CDR3 length: 14 amino acids. The CDR3 DNA sequence: TGTGCCAGCAGTGGGGCCGGATCTAATGAAAAACTGTTTTTT. Residues: CASSGAGSNEKLFF.

This clone was found a few times. The CDR3 nucleotides read TGTGCCAGCAGCCCTCCCCGCGGGGCAGGGTATCCTCCCGAGCAGTACTTC. It specifies CASSPPRGAGYPPEQYF. The chain is built from TRBV11-3 and TRBJ2-7; D is perhaps TRBD2 (6 bases). Germline V gene sequence: CDR1 SGHNT, CDR2 YENEEA. Trimming left V 5 bases short and J 6 bases short, with 26 bases between. The CDR3 consists of 17 residues. Full variable domain (outside the CDR3, taken from reference TRBV11-3 and TRBJ2-7): EAGVVQSPRYKIIEKKQPVAFWCNPISGHNTLYWYLQNLGQGPELLIRYENEEAVDDSQLPKDRFSAERLKGVDSTLKIQPAELGDSAVYLCASSPPRGAGYPPEQYFGPGTRLTVT.

In its sample, this clone ranks as medium-sized. V usage is TRBV6-8 and J usage is TRBJ2-2; no firm D call. Germline CDR1 and CDR2: MNHGY and SAAAGT. V lost 11 bases and J 5 bases, leaving 12 bases between the germline ends. This CDR3 has 12 residues. CDR3 amino acids: CAAPVKTGELFF. Here the CDR3 DNA reads TGTGCCGCCCCCGTTAAGACCGGGGAGCTGTTTTTT.

The chain joins TRBV11-3 to TRBJ2-5; 10 bases map to TRBD1. Germline CDR1 reads SGHNT; CDR2 reads YENEEA. Trimming at V came to 5 bases and at J to 5 bases, leaving 8 bases not matched to a gene. The CDR3 is made up of 15 amino acids. The chain's CDR3 is CASSQGTGARETQYF. The DNA of the CDR3 is TGTGCCAGCAGCCAGGGGACAGGGGCACGGGAGACCCAGTACTTC.

This clone was seen a handful of times. This rearrangement joins TRBV6-4 to TRBJ2-1; D possibly corresponds to TRBD2 (6 bases). Germline V gene lookup returns CDR1 MRHNA and CDR2 SNTAGT. Between the trimmed V and J ends, which lost 5 bases and 8 bases, there was a span of 22 bases. The CDR3 is 16 residues long. CDR3 sequence (DNA): TGTGCCAGCAGTTACGGGCGGGGCGTACAATCAGATGAGCAGTTCTTC. It is translated as CASSYGRGVQSDEQFF.

This clone is medium-sized. This sequence joins TRBV7-6 and TRBJ2-7, with 7 bases that match TRBD1. The length of the CDR3 is 15 residues. Germline V gives CDR1 SGHVS, CDR2 FNYEAQ. J was trimmed by 3 bases and V by 3 bases; bases with no gene match: 8. The CDR3 bases are TGTGCCAGCAGCTTTAGACAGGGTTTTGTCTACGAGCAGTACTTC. This encodes CASSFRQGFVYEQYF.

V gene TRBV5-1 combines with J gene TRBJ2-2; 7 nucleotides line up with TRBD1. Germline V gene data show CDR1 as SGHRS and CDR2 as YFSETQ. J lost 7 bases, V lost 2 bases, and 11 bases had no gene match. This CDR3 spans 16 amino acids. CDR3 sequence: CASSFRGPIRGGELFF. The CDR3 DNA reads as TGCGCCAGCAGCTTTAGGGGGCCCATCCGTGGCGGGGAGCTGTTTTTT.

J is TRBJ2-1 and V is TRBV19, with 7 bases lining up with TRBD2. The germline CDR1 and CDR2 sequences are LNHDA and SQIVND (reference sequence). V lost 1 base to trimming and J lost 8 bases; unmatched junction nucleotides: 17. The CDR3 spans 18 residues. CDR3: CASSIGLLAGVVTYEQFF. The CDR3 DNA reads as TGTGCCAGTAGTATAGGACTGTTAGCGGGCGTGGTTACGTATGAGCAGTTCTTC.

This clone was found a few times. The V call is TRBV27, the J call TRBJ1-6; D ambiguous. Deletions cut 1 base from V and 4 bases from J, with 14 bases between. The CDR3 consists of 17 residues. Per germline, CDR1 MNHEY and CDR2 SMNVEV (reference sequence). CDR3 DNA: TGTGCCAGCAGTTTATTCGGTGGCACGGGATATAATTCACCCCTCCACTTT. Translated, it gives CASSLFGGTGYNSPLHF.

This clone was detected only a few times. The CDR3 here is CAWSVRGTQPQHF. CDR3 nucleotide sequence: TGTGCCTGGAGTGTAAGAGGGACCCAGCCCCAGCATTTT. The genes are TRBV30 and TRBJ1-5, with D maybe TRBD1 (5 bases). Trimming stripped 0 bases from V and 7 bases from J, with 10 bases between. Germline CDR1 GTSNPN, CDR2 SVGIG (reference sequence). CDR3 length equals 13 residues.

The CDR3 bases are TGCGCCAGCACCCCATCTCAAACGGGGGGGCGGCCAGATACGCAGTATTTT. It translates to CASTPSQTGGRPDTQYF. The chain is built from TRBV23-1 and TRBJ2-3; 8 bases line up with TRBD2. TRBV23-1 falls under the ORF class, with uncertain function. The CDR3 extends over 17 amino acids. The V and J ends lost 7 bases and 4 bases, in that order; junction bases with no gene match: 16.

This clone was seen more than once but under ten times. The rearrangement joins TRBV11-3 to TRBJ1-1; TRBD1 aligns across 7 bases. This CDR3 contains 14 residues. V dropped 5 bases and J dropped 5; count of bases not matched to a gene: 8. Germline V gene data show CDR1 as SGHNT and CDR2 as YENEEA. CDR3 sequence (DNA): TGTGCCAGCAGCCTATACAGGGGAGATACTGAAGCTTTCTTT. This encodes CASSLYRGDTEAFF.

In its sample, this clone ranks as medium-sized. The chain uses TRBV28 and TRBJ1-1; D unresolved. The CDR3 covers 13 residues. V was pared by 2 bases and J by 4 bases, with 8 bases between. The germline gives CDR1 MDHEN, CDR2 SYDVKM. The CDR3 DNA sequence: TGTGCCAGCAGTTTAGGCGGGTCCACTGAAGCTTTCTTT. The encoded protein is CASSLGGSTEAFF.

This clone rates as medium-sized. The CDR3 bases are TGTGCCAGCAGCGAGTCGGACACTGAAGCTTTCTTT. It yields the protein CASSESDTEAFF. V is TRBV28 and J is TRBJ1-1; unclear D gene. The CDR3 spans 12 residues. Germline V gene sequence: CDR1 MDHEN, CDR2 SYDVKM. V lost 6 bases and J 3 bases, leaving 8 bases between the germline ends.

This clone has just a few counts. The rearrangement links TRBV11-3 to TRBJ2-1; D ambiguous. The CDR3 is made up of 14 amino acids. V shed 3 bases and J shed 5 bases, with 11 bases lying between them. The germline CDR1 and CDR2 sequences are SGHNT and YENEEA. DNA for the CDR3: TGTGCCAGCAGCTTGGTCCGCGATAACAATGAGCAGTTCTTC. As protein: CASSLVRDNNEQFF.

The CDR3 DNA sequence: TGCGCCAGCAGCTTGGTGGGGGGTAAAAACATTCAGTACTTC. It codes for CASSLVGGKNIQYF. V is TRBV5-1 and J is TRBJ2-4, with a possible D match to TRBD2 (6 bases). Trimming took 0 bases from V and 4 from J, leaving 8 bases between them. CDR1 is SGHRS and CDR2 is YFSETQ in the germline V gene. The CDR3 spans 14 residues.

J is TRBJ2-5 and V is TRBV29-1, with 7 nucleotides matching TRBD2. Germline V CDR1 and CDR2: SQVTM, ANQGSEA. This CDR3 spans 12 amino acids. V was pared by 4 bases and J by 2 bases, with 1 base of the junction left unmatched. The DNA of the CDR3 is TGCAGCGTTGGACTAGCACAAGAGACCCAGTACTTC. It is translated as CSVGLAQETQYF.

For the CDR3, the DNA is TGTGCCTGGAGCCACCTCGTGGGACCCACCTACGAGCAGTACTTC. It encodes CAWSHLVGPTYEQYF. This chain joins TRBV30 and TRBJ2-7; possibly TRBD1 or TRBD2 for D (5 bases each). The CDR3 contains 15 residues. Deletions cut 3 bases from V and 2 bases from J, with 17 bases between. CDR1 GTSNPN and CDR2 SVGIG come from the germline V gene (reference sequence).

The genes are TRBV29-1 and TRBJ2-7; TRBD1 matches 9 bases. This CDR3 comprises 14 residues. Unmatched junction bases numbered 7, after V lost 5 bases and J lost 2 bases. From germline, CDR1 is SQVTM and CDR2 ANQGSEA. The CDR3 loop reads CSVREGQGAYEQYF. DNA of the CDR3: TGCAGCGTTCGAGAGGGACAGGGCGCCTACGAGCAGTACTTC.

This chain uses TRBV5-1 with TRBJ2-1; TRBD2 aligns across 11 bases. This CDR3 spans 15 amino acids. Germline loops: CDR1 SGHRS, CDR2 YFSETQ. Losses at the gene ends were 4 bases for V and 2 bases for J; bases not matched to a gene: 2. CDR3 sequence (DNA): TGCGCCAGCAGCCCGACTAGCGGGACCTACAATGAGCAGTTCTTC. Encoded protein: CASSPTSGTYNEQFF.